The present TCR beta chain was sequenced within a study of CD8+CD57+ T cells in acquired aplastic anemia (dated 2018 in TCRdb). For context, the study as a whole: DNA extracted from sorted CD4+ and CD8+ cells had a mean of approximately 3 ug, with a range of roughly 0.19 to 27.4 ug. CD8+CD57+ expansion was defined as a frequency above the mean frequency observed in healthy subjects.

General findings and caveats noted by the study authors: No significant difference in CD8+ Simpson's diversity was found between patients and healthy controls (P=0.060). Although 25 to 30 CD8+ CDR3 sequences were shared by patients and controls, these sequences appeared highly expressed in patients and within the immunodominant clones of patients.

At the junction V is shortened by 5 bases and J by 2 bases; bases outside the gene matches: 7. CDR1 and CDR2 are read off the germline V gene (reference sequence) as LNHDA and SQIVND. The CDR3 contains 16 residues, cysteine and phenylalanine counted. Only the CDR3 DNA is retained, 48 bases long and in frame from the first base. The patients picked for sequencing were ones in whom flow cytometry had shown an expansion of CD8+CD57+ cells. Severe acquired aplastic anemia was diagnosed in all patients according to International Study of Aplastic Anemia and Agranulocytosis and Camitta criteria. No patient had received any therapy when blood was sampled. TCR repertoires of sorted CD4+ and CD8+ blood T cells from severe aplastic anemia patients and healthy subjects were deep-sequenced in the study. In the USA, patient enrollment took place under clinicaltrials.gov protocols 00001620, 01623167, 00001397, 00071045, 00081523 and 00961064. Ficoll-Paque density gradient centrifugation was used to isolate peripheral blood mononuclear cells. Before DNA extraction, CD4+ and CD8+ T cells were sorted with FACS or magnetic beads.

Profiling of TCR beta VDJ combinations and CDR3 sequences used genomic DNA as the template. An Illumina HiSeq 2000 was the platform used for TCR repertoire sequencing. In the source study's methods: Repertoires were assessed using TRBV/TRBJ rearrangement plots, CDR3 size and DJ length profiles, and Simpson's diversity index. The immunodominant clone was defined as the most abundant DNA sequence in deep sequencing data. CDR3 amino acid sequences were screened for sharing across subjects and were compared with published repertoires and the VDJdb database. TCRdb reprocessed the public reads (quality trimming at Q25 with fastp, clone calling with MiXCR) and kept in-frame beta chains. Each entry merges the rows of one CDR3 protein and shows their most common DNA and genes. It is TCRdb's table, rather than the study itself, that gives the V and J calls and clone size. The sample profile shows roughly 250,000 distinct CDR3 sequences; roughly 82% of them were found once. The ten top clones hold 40% to 55% of the sample.

This clonotype was detected a few times. No antigen is known for it. No quality values exist for individual bases; no much larger clone is one base distant. Sequences were obtained from sorted CD4+, CD8+, or CD8+CD57+ T cells (not recorded which) from PBMCs. This receptor was taken from a human donor with aplastic anemia. The rearranged chain carries TRBV19 and TRBJ2-1; 9 nucleotides in the junction match TRBD2. The DNA sequence is as follows: TGTGCCAGTAGTGCAAGGGCTAGCGGGGCCTACAATGAGCAGTTCTTC. It translates to CASSARASGAYNEQFF.